This T cell receptor (beta chain) was captured in a study of identical twins. All donors were healthy, and all were Caucasian. The V and J ends lost 3 bases and 0 bases respectively, with 11 bases between them. The CDR3 is made up of 16 amino acids. CDR1 is KGHDR and CDR2 is SFDVKD in the germline V gene. MiXCR, run by TCRdb on the 5' RACE reads, gives a single entry per CDR3 protein. The table includes approximately 690,000 distinct CDR3 sequences, around 6% detected once. This clonotype showed up just a few times. Its antigen is not known. Study findings and constraints: Models underpredicted monozygotic twin sharing of out-of-frame TCR alpha.

The source is a man aged 18 to 35 in good health. Sequenced input: naive T cells sorted from blood. This chain connects TRBV24-1 to TRBJ2-1, with D perhaps TRBD2 (6 bases). The CDR3 bases are TGTGCCACCAGTGATGTGGGACTGGGCTCCTACAATGAGCAGTTCTTC. This translates into CATSDVGLGSYNEQFF.